This entry features one T cell receptor beta chain sequence. The target antigen is unknown. The record originates from a study of cytomegalovirus exposure and HLA in healthy donors. Study conclusions and caveats: Presence/absence analyses supposed approximately even sequencing depth among donors. In a later analysis, TCR beta V- and J-gene trimming was associated with a missense DCLRE1C variant.

The primer mix had 60 Vbeta and 13 Jbeta primers. The protocol was immunoSEQ multiplex PCR, while the TCRdb copy is restricted to in-frame clones and leaves out a portion. The sample gives about 82,000 clones, around 77% of which show up once; about 3% is in the top ten. The TCR comes from a man aged 50 to 59 in good health and CMV-seronegative. Sample: PBMCs.

The CDR3 DNA follows: TGTGCCACCAGCAGAGTGAGAGGCGGGGGCTCCACTGAAGCTTTCTTT. Translating gives CATSRVRGGGSTEAFF. The V gene is TRBV15, the J gene TRBJ1-1; maybe TRBD1 (6 bases). Trimming left V 1 base short and J 4 bases short, with 16 bases between. Germline lookup yields CDR1 LNHNV and CDR2 YYDKDF (reference sequence). The CDR3 has 16 residues.